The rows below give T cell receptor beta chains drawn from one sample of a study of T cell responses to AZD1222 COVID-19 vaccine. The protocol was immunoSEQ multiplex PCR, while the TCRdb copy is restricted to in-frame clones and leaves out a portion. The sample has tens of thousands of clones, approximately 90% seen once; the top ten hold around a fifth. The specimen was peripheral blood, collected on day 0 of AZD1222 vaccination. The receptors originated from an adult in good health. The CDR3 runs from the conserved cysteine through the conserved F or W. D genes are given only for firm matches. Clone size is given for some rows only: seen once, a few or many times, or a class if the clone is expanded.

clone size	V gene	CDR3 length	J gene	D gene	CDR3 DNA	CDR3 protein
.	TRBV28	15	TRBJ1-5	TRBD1	TGTGCCAGCAGCCCCGGACAGGTGAGAAATCAGCCCCAGCATTTT	CASSPGQVRNQPQHF
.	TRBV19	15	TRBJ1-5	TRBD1	TGTGCCAGTAGTATATCGTACAGGGGGAATCAGCCCCAGCATTTT	CASSISYRGNQPQHF
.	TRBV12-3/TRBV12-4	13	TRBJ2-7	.	TGTGCCAGCAGTTTAAGTTTCGGGGGCGAGCAGTACTTC	CASSLSFGGEQYF
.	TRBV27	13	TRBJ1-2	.	TGTGCCAGCAGTTTAGAGGAGGGGTATGGCTACACCTTC	CASSLEEGYGYTF
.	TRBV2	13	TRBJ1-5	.	TGTGCCAGCAGCAGGGACAGCAATCAGCCCCAGCATTTT	CASSRDSNQPQHF
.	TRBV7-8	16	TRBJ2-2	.	TGTGCCAGCAGCTTAACAGGGACTTTGAACACCGGGGAGCTGTTTTTT	CASSLTGTLNTGELFF
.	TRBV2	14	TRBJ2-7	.	TGTGCCAGCAGTGCCCGACAGCAGCGGTACGAGCAGTACTTC	CASSARQQRYEQYF
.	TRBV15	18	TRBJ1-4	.	TGTGCCACCAGCAGGGACATTGGGCGGCAGCTTACTAATGAAAAACTGTTTTTT	CATSRDIGRQLTNEKLFF
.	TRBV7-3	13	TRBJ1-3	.	TGTGCCAGCAGCTCCGGAGCTGGAAACACCATATATTTT	CASSSGAGNTIYF
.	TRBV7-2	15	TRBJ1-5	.	TGTGCCAGCAGCTTGGGGGGGGCAAGCAATCAGCCCCAGCATTTT	CASSLGGASNQPQHF
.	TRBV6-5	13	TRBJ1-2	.	TGTGCCAGCAGTTACTCGACCTCGGGAGGCTACACCTTC	CASSYSTSGGYTF
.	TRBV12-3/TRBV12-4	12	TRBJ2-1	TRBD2	TGTGCCAGTGGGACTAGAGCTGATGAGCAGTTCTTC	CASGTRADEQFF
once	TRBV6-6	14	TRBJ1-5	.	TGTGCCAGCAGTTACTCGACGGCGAATCAGCCCCAGCATTTT	CASSYSTANQPQHF
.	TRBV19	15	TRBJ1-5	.	TGTGCCAGTATGGGCGACAGGAGCCGGACTCAGCCCCAGCATTTT	CASMGDRSRTQPQHF
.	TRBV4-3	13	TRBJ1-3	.	TGCGCCAGCAGCCAAGTGAGGGGAAACACCATATATTTT	CASSQVRGNTIYF
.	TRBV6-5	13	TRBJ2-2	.	TGTGCCTCTACGGGACATAACACCGGGGAGCTGTTTTTT	CASTGHNTGELFF
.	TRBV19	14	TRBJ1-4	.	TGTGCCAGTACCCAGGGGTTATCCAATGAAAAACTGTTTTTT	CASTQGLSNEKLFF
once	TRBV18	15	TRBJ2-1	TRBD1	TGTGCCAGCTCAATCGGACAGGCATTCTACAATGAGCAGTTCTTC	CASSIGQAFYNEQFF
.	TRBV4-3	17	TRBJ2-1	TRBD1	TGCGCCAGCAGCCCCGCGGGGACAGGGGGAACCTACAATGAGCAGTTCTTC	CASSPAGTGGTYNEQFF
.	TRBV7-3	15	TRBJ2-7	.	TGTGCCAGCAGCTTACAGGGTGGGGAGATCTACGAGCAGTACTTC	CASSLQGGEIYEQYF
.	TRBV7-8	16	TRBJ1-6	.	TGTGCCAGCAGTCCCAGGTTGCTCTGGGATAATTCACCCCTCCACTTT	CASSPRLLWDNSPLHF
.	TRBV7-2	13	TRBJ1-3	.	TGTGCCAGCGGTACCAGCTCTGGAAACACCATATATTTT	CASGTSSGNTIYF
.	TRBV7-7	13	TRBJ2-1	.	TGTGCTAGCAGCAGACAGGGAGGCAATGAGCAGTTCTTC	CASSRQGGNEQFF
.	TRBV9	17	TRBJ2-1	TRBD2	TGTGCCAGCAGCGTAGGACTAGCGGGGACGTTGCTAAATGAGCAGTTCTTC	CASSVGLAGTLLNEQFF
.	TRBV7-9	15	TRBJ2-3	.	TGTGCCAGTGGGTGGAGGGACCCTAGCACAGATACGCAGTATTTT	CASGWRDPSTDTQYF
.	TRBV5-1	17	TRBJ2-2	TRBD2	TGCGCCAGCAGCCGAACAGCGGGGATTGAATACACCGGGGAGCTGTTTTTT	CASSRTAGIEYTGELFF
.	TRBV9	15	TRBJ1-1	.	TGTGCCAGCAGCGTGGGCGGGGATCTGAGAACTGAAGCTTTCTTT	CASSVGGDLRTEAFF
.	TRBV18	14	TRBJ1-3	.	TGTGCCAGCTTCCCGCAGGTCTCTGGAAACACCATATATTTT	CASFPQVSGNTIYF
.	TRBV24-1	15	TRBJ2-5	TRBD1	TGTGCCACCAGTGATTCCAGGGGGCATGGCGAGACCCAGTACTTC	CATSDSRGHGETQYF
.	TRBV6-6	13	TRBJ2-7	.	TGTGCCAGTCTAAGGAAGGGAACCTACGAGCAGTACTTC	CASLRKGTYEQYF
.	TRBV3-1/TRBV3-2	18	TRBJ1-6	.	TGTGCCAGCAGCCAAGAGGCTGGCAGGAGCTCCTATAATTCACCCCTCCACTTT	CASSQEAGRSSYNSPLHF
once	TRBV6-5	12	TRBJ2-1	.	TGTGCCAGCAGCCCAGGTACACATGAGCAGTTCTTC	CASSPGTHEQFF
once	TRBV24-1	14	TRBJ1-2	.	TGTGCCACCAGTGACTCTCCGGAGGGCTATGGCTACACCTTC	CATSDSPEGYGYTF
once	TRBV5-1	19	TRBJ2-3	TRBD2	TGCGCCAGCAGCCGACCCTCTAGCGGGGGTGCGGGGACCACAGATACGCAGTATTTT	CASSRPSSGGAGTTDTQYF
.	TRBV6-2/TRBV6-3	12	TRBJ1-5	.	TGTGCCAGCAGTTACTGGCAGGGGCCCCAGCATTTT	CASSYWQGPQHF
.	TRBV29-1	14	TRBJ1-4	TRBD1	TGCAGCGTGAAAACCGGGACAGGGGTAGAAAAACTGTTTTTT	CSVKTGTGVEKLFF
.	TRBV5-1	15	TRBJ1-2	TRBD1	TGCGCCAGCACCACCGGACAGGCTGTCGGGTATGGCTACACCTTC	CASTTGQAVGYGYTF
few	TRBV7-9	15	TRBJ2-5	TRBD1	TGTGCCAGCAGCTGGACAGGGAAGGGGCCAGAGACCCAGTACTTC	CASSWTGKGPETQYF
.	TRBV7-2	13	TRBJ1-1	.	TGTGCCAGCAGCCCTGCGCCAGGGACTGAAGCTTTCTTT	CASSPAPGTEAFF
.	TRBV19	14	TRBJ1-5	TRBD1	TGTGCCAGTAGAGGGGGGACAGGGGTTCAGCCCCAGCATTTT	CASRGGTGVQPQHF
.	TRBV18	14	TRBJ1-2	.	TGTGCCAGCTCACGGGGAGAGGGAAACTATGGCTACACCTTC	CASSRGEGNYGYTF
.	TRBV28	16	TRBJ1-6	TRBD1	TGTGCCAGCAGTAACGAGGGACAGGGGACAAATTCACCCCTCCACTTT	CASSNEGQGTNSPLHF
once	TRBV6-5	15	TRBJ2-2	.	TGTGCCAGCAGTCCCAGGGCCGCGAACACCGGGGAGCTGTTTTTT	CASSPRAANTGELFF
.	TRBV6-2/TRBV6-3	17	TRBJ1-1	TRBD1	TGTGCCAGCAGTTACTTGGGTTCCCAGGGGGTGAACACTGAAGCTTTCTTT	CASSYLGSQGVNTEAFF
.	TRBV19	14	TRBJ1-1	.	TGTGCCAGTAGTCTCGGGACACCGAACACTGAAGCTTTCTTT	CASSLGTPNTEAFF
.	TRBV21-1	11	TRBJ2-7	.	TGTGCCAGCAGCCGGGACAGCGAGCAGTACTTC	CASSRDSEQYF
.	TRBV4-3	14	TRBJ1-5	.	TGCGCCAGCAGCCATACGGGGGGAACCCAGCCCCAGCATTTT	CASSHTGGTQPQHF
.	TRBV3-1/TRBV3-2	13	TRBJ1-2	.	TGTGCCAGCAGCATCTGGGGGTACTATGGCTACACCTTC	CASSIWGYYGYTF
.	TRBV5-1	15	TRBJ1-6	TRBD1	TGCGCCAGCAGCTCGCCGGGACAGGGTACTTCACCCCTCCACTTT	CASSSPGQGTSPLHF
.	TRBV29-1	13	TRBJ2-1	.	TGCAGTACGGTCCGGACATCCTACAATGAGCAGTTCTTC	CSTVRTSYNEQFF
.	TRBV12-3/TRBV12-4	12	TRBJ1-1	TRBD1	TGTGCCAGCAGTTACCGGGACAGGGGAGCTTTCTTT	CASSYRDRGAFF
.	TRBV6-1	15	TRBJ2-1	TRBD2	TGTGCCAGCAGTGACGGGACTAGCGGCAGTCTTGAGCAGTTCTTC	CASSDGTSGSLEQFF
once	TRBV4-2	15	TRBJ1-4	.	TGTGCCAGCAGCCAACAAGGCAGTTCTAATGAAAAACTGTTTTTT	CASSQQGSSNEKLFF